The 3 T cell receptor beta chains below were found in one sample sequenced in a study of yellow fever vaccine responses in identical twins. From the RT-PCR reads, TCRdb called clonotypes with MiXCR, one entry per CDR3 protein. Here the sample spans tens of thousands of distinct CDR3 sequences, 60% to 85% being singletons. Sequencing used T cells from blood (PBMCs), unsorted or a sorted subset (not recorded which), obtained before or after yellow fever vaccination (not recorded which). Receptors originate from a woman aged 18-35 years who received the yellow fever vaccine.

The chain uses TRBV29-1 and TRBJ2-2; a weak D match, TRBD1 (5 bases). The V end was cut by 0 bases, the J end by 4 bases, with 12 bases between. Germline V lookup: CDR1 SQVTM, CDR2 ANQGSEA. The CDR3 is 15 amino acids. This CDR3 is CSVEDRQGPTGELFF. In DNA form, the CDR3 reads TGCAGCGTTGAAGATCGCCAGGGCCCCACCGGGGAGCTGTTTTTT.

J is TRBJ2-1 and V is TRBV7-9; 9 bases fit TRBD1. The CDR3 has 15 amino acids. Trimming took 2 bases from V and 7 from J; bases not matched to a gene: 6. Germline V gene lookup returns CDR1 SEHNR and CDR2 FQNEAQ (reference sequence). The CDR3 protein is CASSLRQGGRNEQFF. The CDR3 nucleotides read TGTGCCAGCAGCTTACGACAGGGGGGAAGAAATGAGCAGTTCTTC.

In its sample, this clonotype was seen a few times. The chain combines TRBV18 with TRBJ2-3; 10 bases are shared with TRBD2. Germline V gene sequence: CDR1 KGHSH, CDR2 LQKENI. V shed 3 bases, J shed 5 bases, and the junction held 5 bases outside the gene matches. The length of the CDR3 is 15 residues. The CDR3 DNA sequence: TGTGCCAGCTCACCTACTAGCGGGATTGTAGATACGCAGTATTTT. Residues: CASSPTSGIVDTQYF. The variable domain in full, completed from reference TRBV18 and TRBJ2-3, reads NAGVMQNPRHLVRRRGQEARLRCSPMKGHSHVYWYRQLPEEGLKFMVYLQKENIIDESGMPKERFSAEFPKEGPSILRIQQVVRGDSAAYFCASSPTSGIVDTQYFGPGTRLTVL.